One sample yielded the 18 T cell receptor beta chains listed below, sequenced in a study of blood T cell repertoires in COVID-19. TCRdb's copy holds only in-frame clones and misses some; the assay was immunoSEQ multiplex PCR. The sample consists of fewer than 60,000 clones, under 85% of them appearing once. Sequencing was carried out using peripheral blood. The origin of the receptors is a man aged 65 to 85 with active COVID-19.

The chain has TRBV6-5 and TRBJ1-1, with a tentative D call TRBD1 (5 bases). With 7 bases removed from V and 3 bases from J, the gap between germline ends came to 12 bases. The CDR3 extends over 13 amino acids. Germline V lookup: CDR1 MNHEY, CDR2 SVGAGI. This chain's CDR3 is CASKLTGDTEAFF. DNA for the CDR3: TGTGCCAGCAAACTAACAGGAGACACTGAAGCTTTCTTT.

The chain combines TRBV27 with TRBJ1-1; D might be TRBD1 (5 bases). From germline, CDR1 is MNHEY and CDR2 SMNVEV (reference sequence). Trimming removed 5 bases at V and 1 base at J, with 8 bases between. This CDR3 is 13 amino acids long. Written as DNA, the CDR3 is TGTGCCAGCAGTACCGGGGGGAACACTGAAGCTTTCTTT. The encoded protein is CASSTGGNTEAFF.

The rearrangement uses TRBV7-6 and TRBJ2-3; TRBD2 matches 8 bases. CDR3 size: 17 residues. The trim removed 5 bases at V and 6 bases at J, leaving 16 bases unmatched. The germline gives CDR1 SGHVS, CDR2 FNYEAQ. CDR3 in DNA: TGTGCCAGCAGCCAGGGACCGTTCGGGGGGGGCCTGGATACGCAGTATTTT. It is translated as CASSQGPFGGGLDTQYF.

This rearrangement joins TRBV6-4 to TRBJ1-2; 8 nucleotides agree with TRBD1. The CDR3 is 15 amino acids. Germline assignment: CDR1 MRHNA and CDR2 SNTAGT. Trimming removed 3 bases from V and 7 bases from J; junction bases left unmatched: 10. The CDR3 DNA reads as TGTGCCAGCAGTGAAGCCGGACAGGGAAGTTCTGGCTACACCTTC. Translating it yields CASSEAGQGSSGYTF.

This clone was seen a few times. This rearrangement joins TRBV12-3 or TRBV12-4 to TRBJ2-5, with D hard to call. The CDR3 sequence is 13 residues long. Trimming shortened V by 7 bases and J by 2 bases, and 11 bases separated the two germline ends. Written as DNA, the CDR3 is TGTGCCAGCACCTCCGGTGCACAAGAGACCCAGTACTTC. This encodes CASTSGAQETQYF.

This clone was seen a single time. This chain links TRBV12-3 or TRBV12-4 with TRBJ1-2; 7 positions agree with TRBD1. V shed 6 bases and J 8 bases; nucleotides not matched to a gene: 9. The CDR3 spans 13 residues. CDR3 DNA: TGTGCCAGCAGGGATCTGACAGGGAAAGGCTACACCTTC. This sequence encodes CASRDLTGKGYTF.

The chain joins TRBV28 to TRBJ1-4, with 7 bases fitting TRBD1. V shed 6 bases, J shed 8 bases, and the junction held 6 bases outside the gene matches. The germline gives CDR1 MDHEN, CDR2 SYDVKM. The CDR3 length is 13 residues. CDR3 sequence reads: CASSSGQVEKLFF. The CDR3 nucleotides read TGTGCCAGCAGCTCCGGACAGGTCGAAAAACTGTTTTTT.

V gene TRBV5-1 combines with J gene TRBJ2-7; D not certain. The CDR3 sequence is 13 residues long. V was shortened by 0 bases and J by 5 bases, with 9 bases between the two germline ends. Germline lookup yields CDR1 SGHRS and CDR2 YFSETQ. The CDR3 spells CASSLGSPDEQYF. The CDR3 nucleotides are TGCGCCAGCAGCTTGGGATCGCCGGACGAGCAGTACTTC. The full variable domain, completed using reference TRBV5-1 and TRBJ2-7, is KAGVTQTPRYLIKTRGQQVTLSCSPISGHRSVSWYQQTPGQGLQFLFEYFSETQRNKGNFPGRFSGRQFSNSRSEMNVSTLELGDSALYLCASSLGSPDEQYFGPGTRLTVT.

This sequence joins TRBV7-2 and TRBJ2-6, with D possibly matching TRBD1 (7 bases). The CDR3 is made up of 17 amino acids. The germline CDR1 and CDR2 sequences are SGHTA and FQGNSA. The V gene lost 5 bases and the J gene lost 4 bases, with 18 bases spanning the gap. As DNA, the CDR3 is TGTGCCAGCAGCACTCCGACAGGGAGGCGCGGGGCCAACGTCCTGACTTTC. It is translated as CASSTPTGRRGANVLTF.

The V call is TRBV20-1, the J call TRBJ1-3; TRBD1 agrees at 7 bases. Unmatched junction bases numbered 5, after V lost 3 bases and J lost 0 bases. The CDR3 is 15 residues long. CDR1 and CDR2 (germline): DFQATT, SNEGSKA (reference sequence). CDR3 sequence: CSASGDSYSGNTIYF. The CDR3 bases are TGCAGTGCTAGTGGGGACAGCTACTCTGGAAACACCATATATTTT.

The gene calls are TRBV4-1 and TRBJ2-7, with TRBD1 matching 12 bases. Looked up from germline, CDR1 is MGHRA and CDR2 is YSYEKL. The V and J ends lost 1 base and 4 bases, in that order; junction bases with no gene match: 2. The CDR3 sequence is 15 residues long. The CDR3 is CASSQGGQGAYEQYF. The CDR3, as DNA: TGCGCCAGCAGCCAAGGGGGACAGGGGGCTTACGAGCAGTACTTC.

The chain joins TRBV3-1 (or the pseudogene TRBV3-2) to TRBJ1-5; D not resolved. In germline, CDR1 is LGHDT, CDR2 YNNKEL (reference sequence). V lost 0 bases, J lost 1 base, and 13 bases lay in between. CDR3 length: 17 residues. CDR3 bases: TGTGCCAGCAGCCAAGATAGCCCTCCGGAGAGCAATCAGCCCCAGCATTTT. The encoded protein is CASSQDSPPESNQPQHF.

The genes are TRBV2 and TRBJ2-7, with 8 bases aligning to TRBD1. This CDR3 contains 14 residues. V lost 6 bases to trimming and J lost 2 bases; unmatched junction nucleotides: 6. CDR1 is SNHLY and CDR2 is FYNNEI in the germline V gene. CDR3 region: CASRGTGGTYEQYF. Written as DNA, the CDR3 is TGTGCCAGCAGGGGGACAGGAGGCACCTACGAGCAGTACTTC.

In the case of this clone: This same CDR3 is encoded by further DNA sequences in the sample. This chain links TRBV12-3 or TRBV12-4 with TRBJ2-1; no definite D call. Trimming took off 2 bases at V and 4 bases at J, with 6 bases between the two ends. The CDR3 runs 13 residues. Here the CDR3 reads CASSLSRYNEQFF. DNA of the CDR3: TGTGCCAGCAGTTTATCGAGATACAATGAGCAGTTCTTC.

V usage is TRBV28 and J usage is TRBJ1-1; D is unclear. Germline-derived CDR1 and CDR2 are MDHEN and SYDVKM. Trimming shortened V by 6 bases and J by 1 base, and 27 bases separated the two germline ends. The CDR3 spans 19 residues. The CDR3 sequence is CASSTLSAYYSAGNTEAFF. The CDR3 DNA reads as TGTGCCAGCAGCACCCTCTCAGCTTATTACTCCGCAGGGAACACTGAAGCTTTCTTT.

The chain employs TRBV7-2 and TRBJ2-3; D might be TRBD2 (6 bases). CDR3 size: 15 residues. V was shortened by 5 bases and J by 4 bases, with 16 bases between the two germline ends. CDR1 is SGHTA and CDR2 is FQGNSA in the germline V gene. CDR3 in amino acids: CASSPTSSWADTQYF. In DNA, the CDR3 is TGTGCCAGCAGCCCCACTAGCTCATGGGCAGATACGCAGTATTTT.

This clone was recorded once. This chain joins TRBV5-4 and TRBJ2-1, with D hard to call. The CDR3 is 12 residues long. V shed 2 bases and J shed 8 bases, with 8 bases lying between them. CDR1 is SGHNT, CDR2 YYREEE, per germline (reference sequence). CDR3 sequence reads: CASSFDSYEQFF. DNA of the CDR3: TGTGCCAGCAGCTTTGACTCCTATGAGCAGTTCTTC.

The chain carries TRBV5-1 and TRBJ1-2; 8 positions match TRBD1. The CDR3 runs 17 residues. The V gene's germline CDR1 is SGHRS and CDR2 YFSETQ. V shed 4 bases, J shed 4 bases, and the junction held 15 bases outside the gene matches. The CDR3, as DNA: TGCGCCAGCAGCGTCAGCAGCTTGGGACAGGCCTTCTATGGCTACACCTTC. Translation gives CASSVSSLGQAFYGYTF.